The 2 T cell receptor beta chains given below trace back to one sample, sequenced in a study of beta chain features in type 1 diabetes. Study observations and caveats: Type 1 diabetes patients showed a moderate but significant shortening of TCRB CDR3s in all four CD4+ subsets.

These receptors have no known antigen. The investigators reverse transcribed all of the isolated RNA, so they sequenced expressed TCRB transcripts. The table came from immunoSEQ multiplex PCR; TCRdb's copy has only in-frame clones and leaves some out. The table includes about 390,000 clones, over 9% detected once. Sequenced material: central memory CD4+ T cells from blood. The receptor set was obtained from a young man with type 1 diabetes.

The chain combines TRBV5-6 with TRBJ2-5; D not certain. The assigned J gene may be wrong: the sequence end matches TRBJ2-7 better. Looked up from germline, CDR1 is SGHDT and CDR2 is YYEEEE. This CDR3 is built from 14 residues. The CDR3 region is CASSLVSSSYEQYF. In DNA form, the CDR3 reads TGTGCCAGCAGCTTGGTTTCTAGCTCCTACGAGCAGTACTTC.

CDR3 region: CASSFRGNEKLFF. In nucleotides, the CDR3 is TGTGCCAGCAGTTTCCGAGGAAATGAAAAACTGTTTTTT. The chain couples TRBV27 to TRBJ1-4; the D is unclear. Germline CDR1 reads MNHEY; CDR2 reads SMNVEV (reference sequence). The ends were cut back, 3 bases at V and 5 bases at J, with 7 bases in the middle. The CDR3 is made up of 13 amino acids. Variable domain in full (rest from reference TRBV27 and TRBJ1-4): EAQVTQNPRYLITVTGKKLTVTCSQNMNHEYMSWYRQDPGLGLRQIYYSMNVEVTDKGDVPEGYKVSRKEKRNFPLILESPSPNQTSLYFCASSFRGNEKLFFGSGTQLSVL.